Shown below are 5 T cell receptor beta chains from a single sample sequenced in a study of T cell changes during pregnancy in multiple sclerosis. The protocol was immunoSEQ multiplex PCR, while the TCRdb copy is restricted to in-frame clones and leaves out a portion. The sample holds 70,000 to 95,000 clones, 90% to 95% seen once. The source was peripheral blood, collected in the second trimester of pregnancy. These receptors all come from a female donor in good health, enrolled as a control in a pregnancy study.

The chain has TRBV5-1 and TRBJ1-6, with TRBD1 matching 8 bases. Germline CDR1 and CDR2: SGHRS and YFSETQ. This CDR3 comprises 16 residues. After removal of 0 bases from V and 10 bases from J, the junction contained 9 bases not matched to a gene. CDR3 in amino acids: CASSLVVSGGGSPLHF. CDR3 sequence (DNA): TGCGCCAGCAGCTTGGTTGTTTCAGGGGGCGGCTCACCCCTCCACTTT.

V and J are TRBV27 and TRBJ2-1; 10 nucleotides agree with TRBD2. V shed 6 bases, J shed 4 bases, and the junction held 6 bases outside the gene matches. Germline V gene data show CDR1 as MNHEY and CDR2 as SMNVEV (reference sequence). The CDR3 loop spans 15 amino acids. For the CDR3, the DNA is TGTGCCAGCAGCCCTCTAGCGGGGGCTTACAATGAGCAGTTCTTC. Protein: CASSPLAGAYNEQFF.

This rearrangement joins TRBV4-3 to TRBJ2-7, with D perhaps TRBD1 (5 bases). The germline gives CDR1 LGHNA, CDR2 YSLEER. Deletions cut 2 bases from V and 4 bases from J, with 21 bases between. This CDR3 comprises 17 residues. This chain's CDR3 is CASSQTSSLVRGYEQYF. In DNA, the CDR3 is TGCGCCAGCAGCCAAACGTCTTCCTTGGTAAGGGGATACGAGCAGTACTTC.

This chain links TRBV6-1 with TRBJ2-1; weak D call: TRBD1 (5 bases). Germline V lookup: CDR1 MNHNS, CDR2 SASEGT. This CDR3 is 11 amino acids long. V was pared by 4 bases and J by 10 bases, with 8 bases between. CDR3 amino acids: CASSARQEQFF. CDR3 DNA sequence: TGTGCCAGCAGTGCAAGACAGGAGCAGTTCTTC.

V gene TRBV10-3 combines with J gene TRBJ2-3; 8 bases are a match to TRBD2. Germline CDR1 is ENHRY and CDR2 is SYGVKD. Trimming removed 8 bases from V and 0 bases from J; junction bases left unmatched: 10. There are 16 residues in the CDR3. CDR3 DNA sequence: TGTGCCATCTCCGGGAGGGGGACCACTAGCACAGATACGCAGTATTTT. Protein product: CAISGRGTTSTDTQYF.